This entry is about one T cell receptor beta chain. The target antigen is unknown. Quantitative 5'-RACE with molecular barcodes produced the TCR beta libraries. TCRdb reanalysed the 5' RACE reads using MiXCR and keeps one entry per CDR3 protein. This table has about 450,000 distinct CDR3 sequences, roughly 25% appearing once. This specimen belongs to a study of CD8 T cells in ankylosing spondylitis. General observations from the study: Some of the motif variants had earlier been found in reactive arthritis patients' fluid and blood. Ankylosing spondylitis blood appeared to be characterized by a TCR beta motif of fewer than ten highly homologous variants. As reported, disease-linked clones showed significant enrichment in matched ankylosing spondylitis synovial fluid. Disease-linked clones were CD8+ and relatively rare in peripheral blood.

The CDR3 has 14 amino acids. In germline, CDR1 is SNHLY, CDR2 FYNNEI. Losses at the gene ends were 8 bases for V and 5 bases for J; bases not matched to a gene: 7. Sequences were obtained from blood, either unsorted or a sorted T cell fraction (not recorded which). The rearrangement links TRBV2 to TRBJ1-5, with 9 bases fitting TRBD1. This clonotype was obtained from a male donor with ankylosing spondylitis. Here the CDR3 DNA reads TGTGCCAGCGCCTTTACAGGGGGCGATCAGCCCCAGCATTTT. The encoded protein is CASAFTGGDQPQHF.